This T cell receptor (beta chain) derives from a study of cytomegalovirus exposure and HLA in healthy donors. Study-level results: In an earlier analysis, in 587 donors, most V segments appeared productive either ~90% or ~30% of the time.

Note on this clone: The target antigen is unknown.

PCR employed 60 Vbeta and 13 Jbeta primers. Sequencing used immunoSEQ multiplex PCR; TCRdb keeps in-frame clones, though not all of them. Of around 140,000 clones in the sample, 82% were seen once. When sampled, the donors appeared nominally healthy, though they likely had unrecorded immune exposures. The ends were cut back, 5 bases at V and 6 bases at J, with 11 bases in the middle. This CDR3 comprises 13 residues. The V gene's germline CDR1 is SGDLS and CDR2 YYNGEE. This TCR was sampled from a male donor in good health and CMV-seronegative. V usage is TRBV9 and J usage is TRBJ2-2; D remains unclear. Sequenced sample: PBMCs. DNA of the CDR3: TGTGCCAGCAGTGACTTGTATGCCGGGGAGCTGTTTTTT. Its protein is CASSDLYAGELFF.